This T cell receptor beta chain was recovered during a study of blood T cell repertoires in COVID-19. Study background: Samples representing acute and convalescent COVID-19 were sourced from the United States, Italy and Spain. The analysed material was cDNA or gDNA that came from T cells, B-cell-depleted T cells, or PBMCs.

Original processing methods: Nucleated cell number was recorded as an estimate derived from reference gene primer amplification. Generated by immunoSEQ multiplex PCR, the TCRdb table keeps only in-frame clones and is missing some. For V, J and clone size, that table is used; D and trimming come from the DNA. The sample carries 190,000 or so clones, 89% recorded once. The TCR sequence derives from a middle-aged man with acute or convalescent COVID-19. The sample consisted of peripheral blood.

CDR3 sequence reads: CASSSGLITEAFF. CDR3 DNA sequence: TGCGCCAGCAGCTCGGGTCTGATCACTGAAGCTTTCTTT. The chain recombines TRBV5-1 with TRBJ1-1, with D uncertain. Germline CDR1 reads SGHRS; CDR2 reads YFSETQ. The CDR3 is made up of 13 amino acids. V lost 3 bases to trimming and J lost 4 bases, with 10 bases between them.